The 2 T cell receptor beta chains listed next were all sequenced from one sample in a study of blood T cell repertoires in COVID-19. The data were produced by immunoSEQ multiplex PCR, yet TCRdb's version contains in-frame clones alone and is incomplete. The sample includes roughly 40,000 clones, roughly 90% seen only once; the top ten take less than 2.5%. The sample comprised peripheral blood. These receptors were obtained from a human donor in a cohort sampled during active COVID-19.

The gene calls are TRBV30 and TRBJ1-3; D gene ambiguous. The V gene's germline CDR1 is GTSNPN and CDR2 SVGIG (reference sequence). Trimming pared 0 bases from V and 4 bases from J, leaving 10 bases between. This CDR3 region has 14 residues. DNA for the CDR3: TGTGCCTGGAGTGTTAGCCAGCCCGGAAACACCATATATTTT. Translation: CAWSVSQPGNTIYF.

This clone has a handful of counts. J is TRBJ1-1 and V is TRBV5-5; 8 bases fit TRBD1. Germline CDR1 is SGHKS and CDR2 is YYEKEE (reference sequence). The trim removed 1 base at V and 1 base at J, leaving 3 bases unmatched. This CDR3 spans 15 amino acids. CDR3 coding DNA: TGTGCCAGCAGCTTGTTTACAGGGGGGAACACTGAAGCTTTCTTT. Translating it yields CASSLFTGGNTEAFF.